This TCR beta chain appears in the sequencing data of a study of blood T cell repertoires in COVID-19. Across the study: Donors in the United States, Italy and Spain gave samples during acute or convalescent COVID-19.

In the original processing: Amplified reference gene primers provided the basis for estimating nucleated cell counts. Profiled with immunoSEQ multiplex PCR; TCRdb holds only in-frame clones, not every one. Clonal size and the V and J genes are those of that table, whereas D and trimming came from the DNA. The sample lists 130,000 or so clones; around nine tenths were seen once. Sequencing was done on a sample of peripheral blood. The sequence was collected from a man in his fifties with active or convalescent COVID-19.

The CDR3 sequence is CASSVEQLTLGDGYTF. CDR3 bases: TGTGCCAGCAGCGTAGAACAGCTAACACTGGGTGATGGCTACACCTTC. This rearrangement joins TRBV9 to TRBJ1-2; no clear D gene. CDR1 SGDLS and CDR2 YYNGEE come from the germline V gene. V lost 0 bases and J 6 bases, leaving 18 bases between the germline ends. CDR3 length: 16 amino acids.